The entry below describes one T cell receptor beta chain. This clonotype has just a few counts. Which antigen it targets is not known. It has no much larger one-base neighbor in the sample; base qualities were not kept. The data originate from a study of T cell repertoires in cytomegalovirus infection (dated by TCRdb to between 2017 and 2020). Concerning the study at large: Donor HLA type was relevant to the analysis, as public TCR beta signatures indicated carriage of CMV infection together with the matching HLA type.

Overall study outcomes, separate from this receptor: Carriers of CMV infection plus the relevant HLA type were discriminated by the cumulative frequency of public TCR beta family members in the study cohort and in an independent roughly 340-donor cohort. The ex vivo response was dominated by HLA-C-restricted CMV-specific TCR beta clonotypes, which also provided the single most frequent clonotype in two of eight donors.

Sequencing was performed on an Illumina HiSeq 1500. TCRdb reprocessed the public reads (quality trimming at Q25 with fastp, clone calling with MiXCR) and kept in-frame beta chains. Rows merge per CDR3 protein into single entries with the most common DNA and genes. Counted in this sample were around 170,000 distinct CDR3 sequences; roughly 17% of them appeared once. The top ten clones comprise approximately 19% of the sample. Compared with germline, V lacks 3 bases and J lacks 12 bases; bases without a gene match: 10. The CDR3 measures 16 amino acids from cysteine to phenylalanine. The retained sequence is limited to the CDR3, 48 bases, with the frame set at the first base. Via the germline V gene, CDR1 is SGHTA and CDR2 FQGNSA.

The chain is encoded by TRBV7-2 joined to TRBJ2-1, with 14 junctional bases fitting TRBD2. The specimen sequenced was CD8+ T cells from PBMCs. The source is a human donor in good health (CMV status not recorded). Some clones in this sample may be carry-over from other donors' samples. At the DNA level, the sequence is TGTGCCAGCAGCTTCGAAAGGGGACTAGCGGGAGTGTTGCAGTTCTTC. It codes for CASSFERGLAGVLQFF.